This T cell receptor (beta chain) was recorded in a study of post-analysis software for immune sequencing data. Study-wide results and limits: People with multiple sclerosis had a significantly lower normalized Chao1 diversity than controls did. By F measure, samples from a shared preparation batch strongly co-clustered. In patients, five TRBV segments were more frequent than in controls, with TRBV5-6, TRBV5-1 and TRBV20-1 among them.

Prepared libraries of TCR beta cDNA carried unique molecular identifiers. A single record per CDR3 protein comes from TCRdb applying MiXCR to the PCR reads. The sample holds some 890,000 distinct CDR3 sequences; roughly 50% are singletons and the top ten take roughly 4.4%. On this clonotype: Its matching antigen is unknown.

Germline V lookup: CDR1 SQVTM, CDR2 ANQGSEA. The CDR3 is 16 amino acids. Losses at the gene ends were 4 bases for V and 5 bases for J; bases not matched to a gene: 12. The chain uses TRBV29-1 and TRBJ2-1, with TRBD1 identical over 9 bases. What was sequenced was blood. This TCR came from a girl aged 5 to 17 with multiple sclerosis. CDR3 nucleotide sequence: TGCAGCGTTGGACGATTCGGGACAGGGAACCACAATGAGCAGTTCTTC. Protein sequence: CSVGRFGTGNHNEQFF.